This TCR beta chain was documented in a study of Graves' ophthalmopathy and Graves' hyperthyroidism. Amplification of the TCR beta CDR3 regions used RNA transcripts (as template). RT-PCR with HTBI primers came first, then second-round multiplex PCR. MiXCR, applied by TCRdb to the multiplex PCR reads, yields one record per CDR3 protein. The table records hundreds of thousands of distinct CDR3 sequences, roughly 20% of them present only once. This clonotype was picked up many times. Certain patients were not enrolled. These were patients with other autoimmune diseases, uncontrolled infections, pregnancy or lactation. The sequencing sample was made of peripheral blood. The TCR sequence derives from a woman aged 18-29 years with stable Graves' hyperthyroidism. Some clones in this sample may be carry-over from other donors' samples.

CDR3 bases: TGTGCCAGCAGTTACTGGGGAGGGGGCGGCACTGAAGCTTTCTTT. As protein: CASSYWGGGGTEAFF. This chain connects TRBV6-5 to TRBJ1-1, with TRBD1 matching 7 bases. The J segment lost 4 bases and the V segment lost 1 base, leaving 6 bases of the junction unmatched. Germline V gene sequence: CDR1 MNHEY, CDR2 SVGAGI. The CDR3 totals 15 residues.